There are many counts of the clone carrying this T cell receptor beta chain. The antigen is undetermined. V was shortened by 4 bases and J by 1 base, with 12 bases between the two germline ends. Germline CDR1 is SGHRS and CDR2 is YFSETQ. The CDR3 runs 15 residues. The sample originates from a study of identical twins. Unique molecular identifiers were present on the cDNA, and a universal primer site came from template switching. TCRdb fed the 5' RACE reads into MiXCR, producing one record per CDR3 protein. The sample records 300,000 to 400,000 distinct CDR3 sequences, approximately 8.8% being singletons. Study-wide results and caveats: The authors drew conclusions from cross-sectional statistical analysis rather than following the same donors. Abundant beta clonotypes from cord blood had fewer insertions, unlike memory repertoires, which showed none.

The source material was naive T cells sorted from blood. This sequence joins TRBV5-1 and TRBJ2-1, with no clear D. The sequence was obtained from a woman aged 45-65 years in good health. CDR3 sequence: CASSEEMPSYNEQFF. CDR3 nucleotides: TGCGCCAGCAGCGAAGAGATGCCTTCCTACAATGAGCAGTTCTTC. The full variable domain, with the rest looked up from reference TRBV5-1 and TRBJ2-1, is KAGVTQTPRYLIKTRGQQVTLSCSPISGHRSVSWYQQTPGQGLQFLFEYFSETQRNKGNFPGRFSGRQFSNSRSEMNVSTLELGDSALYLCASSEEMPSYNEQFFGPGTRLTVL.